The 7 T cell receptor beta chains below all came from one sample that was sequenced in a study of CD4 T cell repertoires in COVID-19. Clones were read by immunoSEQ multiplex PCR, and TCRdb kept only the in-frame ones, dropping some. The sample carries roughly 690 clones, about 7.3% recorded once. Antigen-reactive proliferating T cell lines came from CFSE-labeled cells given autologous monocytes and SARS-CoV-2 spike or nucleoprotein. No antigen has been identified for these receptors. Sequenced material: circulating follicular helper CD4+ T cells, cultured in vitro, taken after recovery from COVID-19. These receptors came from a human donor who had COVID-19.

This clone is termed medium-sized. V is TRBV5-4 and J is TRBJ1-1; TRBD1 agrees at 8 bases. The CDR3 spans 14 residues. CDR1 SGHNT and CDR2 YYREEE come from the germline V gene (reference sequence). V was pared by 4 bases and J by 1 base, with 3 bases of the junction left unmatched. The CDR3: CASSRDRWNTEAFF. CDR3 nucleotides: TGTGCCAGCAGCAGGGACAGGTGGAACACTGAAGCTTTCTTT. Looking up the rest from reference TRBV5-4 and TRBJ1-1 gives the full variable domain: ETGVTQSPTHLIKTRGQQVTLRCSSQSGHNTVSWYQQALGQGPQFIFQYYREEENGRGNFPPRFSGLQFPNYSSELNVNALELDDSALYLCASSRDRWNTEAFFGQGTRLTVV.

Judged by abundance, this clone is medium-sized. The CDR3 DNA is TGTGCCAGCAGCGTAGGCGGGGGCTCCTATAATTCACCCCTCCACTTT. Protein sequence: CASSVGGGSYNSPLHF. J is TRBJ1-6 and V is TRBV9, with D perhaps TRBD1 (5 bases). V lost 0 bases and J lost 0, with 7 bases in between. Germline V CDR1 and CDR2: SGDLS, YYNGEE. This CDR3 is 16 amino acids long.

In this sample, this clone is large. The chain recombines TRBV3-1 (or the pseudogene TRBV3-2) with TRBJ2-1; TRBD2 agrees at 7 bases. The J segment lost 10 bases and the V segment lost 4 bases, leaving 13 bases of the junction unmatched. Germline V gene lookup returns CDR1 LGHDT and CDR2 YNNKEL (reference sequence). The length of the CDR3 is 15 residues. CDR3: CASSLGASSGDEQFF. The CDR3 nucleotides read TGTGCCAGCAGCCTTGGAGCCTCGAGCGGGGACGAGCAGTTCTTC.

By frequency in the sample, this clone is medium-sized. Other DNA sequences in the same sample also yield this CDR3. V gene TRBV11-2 combines with J gene TRBJ2-3; D unresolved. Trimming pared 5 bases from V and 0 bases from J, leaving 9 bases between. CDR3 length: 14 residues. CDR1 and CDR2 (germline): SGHAT, FQNNGV. CDR3: CASSLSLSTDTQYF. For the CDR3, the DNA is TGTGCCAGCAGCCTAAGCCTCAGCACAGATACGCAGTATTTT.

By its share, this clone is medium-sized. J is TRBJ1-2 and V is TRBV13, with D possibly being TRBD1 (6 bases). This CDR3 contains 17 residues. Trimming took 5 bases from V and 3 from J, leaving 22 bases between them. Germline V gives CDR1 PRHDT, CDR2 FYEKMQ (reference sequence). In DNA form, the CDR3 reads TGTGCCAGCAGCGGGAATGACGAGCAGGGGTTATACTATGGCTACACCTTC. As protein: CASSGNDEQGLYYGYTF.

Judged by abundance, this clone is medium-sized. The gene calls are TRBV13 and TRBJ2-2, with TRBD1 as a possible D gene (5 bases). V lost 5 bases, J lost 4 bases, and 17 bases lay in between. The CDR3 consists of 16 residues. The germline gives CDR1 PRHDT, CDR2 FYEKMQ (reference sequence). This CDR3 is CASSPNQGLATGELFF. The CDR3 DNA is TGTGCCAGCAGCCCAAACCAGGGATTGGCCACCGGGGAGCTGTTTTTT. Filled out from reference TRBV13 and TRBJ2-2, the complete variable domain reads AAGVIQSPRHLIKEKRETATLKCYPIPRHDTVYWYQQGPGQDPQFLISFYEKMQSDKGSIPDRFSAQQFSDYHSELNMSSLELGDSALYFCASSPNQGLATGELFFGEGSRLTVL.

This clone was counted only a few times. V gene TRBV10-3 combines with J gene TRBJ1-1; possibly TRBD1 for D (5 bases). The germline V and J ends were trimmed by 0 bases and 11 bases, with 7 bases remaining between them. CDR3 length: 11 amino acids. Germline values: CDR1 ENHRY, CDR2 SYGVKD. The CDR3 loop reads CAISESWGAFF. The DNA of the CDR3 is TGTGCCATCAGTGAGTCTTGGGGGGCTTTCTTT.